These 26 T cell receptor beta chains were sequenced from one sample in a study of OX40 agonist ivuxolimab in advanced cancers. Clones were sequenced by immunoSEQ multiplex PCR, and TCRdb holds only the in-frame ones, with some missing. The sample lists about 68,000 clones, roughly nine tenths occurring once. The sample consisted of CD4+ or CD8+ T cells sorted from blood, taken in a trial of the OX40 agonist ivuxolimab. Every receptor here comes from an adult with an advanced solid tumor such as melanoma, head and neck, liver or kidney cancer.

The chain uses TRBV27 and TRBJ2-7; D is possibly TRBD2 (5 bases). The V end lost 4 bases, the J end lost 7 bases, and 8 bases lay between the germline ends. Germline-derived CDR1 and CDR2 are MNHEY and SMNVEV (reference sequence). The CDR3 length is 11 residues. The CDR3 here is CASSSLGEQYF. The CDR3 DNA reads TGTGCCAGCAGTTCACTAGGGGAGCAGTACTTC.

Note on this clone: Other DNA sequences in this sample translate to the same CDR3. The chain recombines TRBV5-1 with TRBJ1-1; no reliable D call. With 1 base removed from V and 1 base from J, the gap between germline ends came to 5 bases. Germline loops: CDR1 SGHRS, CDR2 YFSETQ. The CDR3 length is 13 residues. CDR3: CASSLLGNTEAFF. Here the CDR3 DNA reads TGCGCCAGCAGCTTGCTGGGGAACACTGAAGCTTTCTTT.

The rearrangement uses TRBV5-1 and TRBJ2-3, with D hard to call. Germline-derived CDR1 and CDR2 are SGHRS and YFSETQ. CDR3 length equals 14 residues. V was pared by 1 base and J by 3 bases, with 9 bases between. CDR3 sequence reads: CASSLSQGTDTQYF. The CDR3 DNA reads TGCGCCAGCAGCTTGTCGCAAGGAACAGATACGCAGTATTTT.

The V gene is TRBV7-6, the J gene TRBJ2-2; no firm D call. The CDR3 loop spans 15 amino acids. V lost 2 bases to trimming and J lost 0 bases, with 7 bases between them. Germline values: CDR1 SGHVS, CDR2 FNYEAQ. In nucleotides, the CDR3 is TGTGCCAGCAGCTTATTCCAGGCGAACACCGGGGAGCTGTTTTTT. This gives the protein CASSLFQANTGELFF.

The chain is built from TRBV7-9 and TRBJ1-2; TRBD1 might be the D (6 bases). With 5 bases removed from V and 2 bases from J, the gap between germline ends came to 21 bases. The germline V gene has CDR1 SEHNR and CDR2 FQNEAQ (reference sequence). This CDR3 is built from 17 residues. Here the CDR3 reads CASSNLRVDSKNYGYTF. For the CDR3, the DNA is TGTGCCAGCAGCAATTTGAGGGTGGACAGTAAGAACTATGGCTACACCTTC. Full variable domain (missing parts from reference TRBV7-9 and TRBJ1-2): DTGVSQNPRHKITKRGQNVTFRCDPISEHNRLYWYRQTLGQGPEFLTYFQNEAQLEKSRLLSDRFSAERPKGSFSTLEIQRTEQGDSAMYLCASSNLRVDSKNYGYTFGSGTRLTVV.

The J gene is TRBJ2-7, the V gene TRBV12-5; 9 bases fit TRBD2. J gave up 7 bases and V 7 bases, and 17 bases lay outside the gene matches. Germline CDR1 reads LGHNT; CDR2 reads FRNRAP. This CDR3 comprises 16 residues. The CDR3 sequence is CASAQPRASGISEQYF. CDR3 DNA: TGTGCTAGTGCCCAACCTCGGGCTAGCGGGATTAGTGAGCAGTACTTC.

J is TRBJ1-5 and V is TRBV28, with a weak D call TRBD1 (5 bases). This CDR3 spans 17 amino acids. Trimming pared 6 bases from V and 0 bases from J, leaving 18 bases between. From germline, CDR1 is MDHEN and CDR2 SYDVKM. CDR3 in DNA: TGTGCCAGCAGGTCACAGAGGAAGGGGTATAGCAATCAGCCCCAGCATTTT. This gives the protein CASRSQRKGYSNQPQHF.

This clone was detected once. The chain couples TRBV18 to TRBJ1-1; weak D call: TRBD1 (5 bases). CDR1 and CDR2 (germline): KGHSH, LQKENI. The CDR3 contains 16 residues. The V end lost 8 bases, the J end lost 6 bases, and 25 bases lay between the germline ends. The CDR3 sequence is CASQSGTGRLIAEAFF. CDR3 in DNA: TGTGCCAGCCAATCCGGGACGGGTAGGTTGATTGCTGAAGCTTTCTTT. Drawing the rest from reference TRBV18 and TRBJ1-1, the complete variable domain is NAGVMQNPRHLVRRRGQEARLRCSPMKGHSHVYWYRQLPEEGLKFMVYLQKENIIDESGMPKERFSAEFPKEGPSILRIQQVVRGDSAAYFCASQSGTGRLIAEAFFGQGTRLTVV.

The gene calls are TRBV28 and TRBJ1-3; D gene unclear. Per the germline V gene, CDR1 is MDHEN and CDR2 is SYDVKM. The CDR3 is 15 amino acids. V lost 4 bases and J lost 0, with 10 bases in between. The CDR3 sequence: CASSSPITSGNTIYF. CDR3 DNA sequence: TGTGCCAGCAGTTCCCCGATTACCTCTGGAAACACCATATATTTT.

This chain connects TRBV2 to TRBJ2-5; unclear D gene. The CDR3 is made up of 11 amino acids. The V gene's germline CDR1 is SNHLY and CDR2 FYNNEI. The V and J ends lost 6 bases and 3 bases respectively, with 5 bases between them. The CDR3 loop reads CASRTEETQYF. CDR3 DNA sequence: TGTGCCAGCAGAACTGAAGAGACCCAGTACTTC. The full variable domain, completed using reference TRBV2 and TRBJ2-5, is EPEVTQTPSHQVTQMGQEVILRCVPISNHLYFYWYRQILGQKVEFLVSFYNNEISEKSEIFDDQFSVERPDGSNFTLKIRSTKLEDSAMYFCASRTEETQYFGPGTRLLVL.

This chain uses TRBV10-2 with TRBJ2-7, with 9 nucleotides matching TRBD2. The CDR3 contains 14 residues. With 6 bases clipped from V and 1 base from J, the junction kept 4 bases outside the gene matches. CDR1 and CDR2 (germline): WSHSY, SAAADI. DNA of the CDR3: TGCGCCAGCAGCCTGACTAGCGGATCCTACGAGCAGTACTTC. Its protein is CASSLTSGSYEQYF.

The rearrangement links TRBV28 to TRBJ1-2; TRBD1 aligns across 7 bases. Trimming cost V 4 bases and J 7 bases; bases outside gene matches: 15. The CDR3 is 16 amino acids. Germline loops: CDR1 MDHEN, CDR2 SYDVKM. The CDR3 protein is CASSSTRDSHRGGYTF. CDR3 DNA: TGTGCCAGCAGTTCAACCCGGGACAGCCATCGTGGTGGCTACACCTTC.

The chain couples TRBV27 to TRBJ2-7, with TRBD2 identical over 13 bases. The germline V gene encodes CDR1 MNHEY and CDR2 SMNVEV (reference sequence). This CDR3 region has 17 residues. V lost 3 bases to trimming and J lost 3 bases; unmatched junction nucleotides: 8. CDR3 region: CASSFRTSGSSNYEQYF. DNA for the CDR3: TGTGCCAGCAGTTTTAGGACTAGCGGGAGTTCTAACTACGAGCAGTACTTC.

This clone was detected a few times. The rearrangement joins TRBV4-2 to TRBJ2-2; either TRBD1 or TRBD2 may supply D (5 bases each). Germline V gives CDR1 LGHNA, CDR2 YNFKEQ. The CDR3 covers 18 residues. V was cut by 1 base and J by 3 bases, with 18 bases left in between. The CDR3 protein is CASSQVNPGGSDTGELFF. For the CDR3, the DNA is TGTGCCAGCAGCCAAGTGAATCCTGGGGGTTCAGACACCGGGGAGCTGTTTTTT.

The chain employs TRBV6-7 and TRBJ1-6; D gene uncertain. TRBV6-7 carries the ORF label, with uncertain function. The CDR3 loop spans 16 amino acids. V was pared by 11 bases and J by 6 bases, with 23 bases between. CDR3 sequence: CAGAAEFGGTNSPLHF. DNA of the CDR3: TGTGCCGGAGCGGCTGAGTTTGGCGGAACTAATTCACCCCTCCACTTT.

This sequence joins TRBV7-9 and TRBJ2-5; no firm D call. Trimming pared 5 bases from V and 2 bases from J, leaving 12 bases between. This CDR3 has 14 residues. Germline CDR1 SEHNR, CDR2 FQNEAQ (reference sequence). The CDR3 region has the DNA TGTGCCAGCAGCACCACAAGGGATCAAGAGACCCAGTACTTC. Its translation: CASSTTRDQETQYF.

V usage is TRBV6-5 and J usage is TRBJ1-1; no reliable D call. The CDR3 is 14 residues long. The germline V gene has CDR1 MNHEY and CDR2 SVGAGI. Trimming shortened V by 4 bases and J by 1 base, and 10 bases separated the two germline ends. The chain's CDR3 is CASSLQPSNTEAFF. The DNA of the CDR3 is TGTGCCAGCAGTTTACAGCCGTCGAACACTGAAGCTTTCTTT.

The chain has TRBV2 and TRBJ1-1; 8 bases align to TRBD1. Germline trimming cut 3 bases from V and 7 bases from J; bases unmatched to any gene: 4. CDR3 length equals 13 residues. Germline lookup yields CDR1 SNHLY and CDR2 FYNNEI. CDR3 residues: CASSEDRAIEAFF. CDR3 DNA sequence: TGTGCCAGCAGTGAGGACAGGGCCATTGAAGCTTTCTTT.

The chain carries TRBV7-9 and TRBJ2-2, with 9 nucleotides matching TRBD1. CDR3 length equals 13 residues. The germline V gene has CDR1 SEHNR and CDR2 FQNEAQ (reference sequence). Trimming cost V 9 bases and J 5 bases; bases outside gene matches: 4. Written as DNA, the CDR3 is TGTGCCAGGCGGACAGGGGATACCGGGGAGCTGTTTTTT. Residues: CARRTGDTGELFF.

The rearrangement joins TRBV7-2 to TRBJ1-1; D possibly corresponds to TRBD1 (5 bases). The V and J ends lost 5 bases and 5 bases respectively, with 12 bases between them. The CDR3 runs to 13 residues. CDR1 and CDR2 (germline): SGHTA, FQGNSA. CDR3 amino acids: CASSPPGVTEAFF. CDR3 nucleotide sequence: TGTGCCAGCAGCCCTCCGGGGGTAACTGAAGCTTTCTTT. The full variable domain, completed using reference TRBV7-2 and TRBJ1-1, is GAGVSQSPSNKVTEKGKDVELRCDPISGHTALYWYRQSLGQGLEFLIYFQGNSAPDKSGLPSDRFSAERTGGSVSTLTIQRTQQEDSAVYLCASSPPGVTEAFFGQGTRLTVV.

As concerns this clone: Other DNA sequences within the sample encode an identical CDR3. This sequence joins TRBV6-1 and TRBJ2-7; a weak D match, TRBD1 (6 bases). Trimming removed 3 bases from V and 4 bases from J, with 13 bases in between. From germline, CDR1 is MNHNS and CDR2 SASEGT. CDR3 length: 14 residues. The CDR3, as DNA: TGTGCCAGCAGTGAGGCGGACAGCGATTACGAGCAGTACTTC. Protein: CASSEADSDYEQYF.

The V and J genes are TRBV27 and TRBJ1-2, with D perhaps matching TRBD1 (5 bases). V shed 6 bases and J shed 0 bases, with 14 bases lying between them. The CDR3 length is 15 residues. CDR1 and CDR2 (germline): MNHEY, SMNVEV (reference sequence). The chain's CDR3 is CASRSPAGANYGYTF. The CDR3 nucleotides read TGTGCCAGCAGGAGCCCCGCGGGGGCTAACTATGGCTACACCTTC.

The gene calls are TRBV27 and TRBJ2-3, with 7 bases identical to TRBD2. This CDR3 has 18 residues. CDR1 is MNHEY and CDR2 is SMNVEV in the germline V gene (reference sequence). V shed 2 bases, J shed 6 bases, and the junction held 17 bases outside the gene matches. The CDR3 spells CASSLKRDPSRGGDTQYF. The CDR3 DNA reads as TGTGCCAGCAGTTTAAAGCGGGACCCGTCCCGGGGCGGGGATACGCAGTATTTT.

The chain employs TRBV5-4 and TRBJ2-2; D could derive from TRBD1 or TRBD2 (5 bases each). The V gene's germline CDR1 is SGHNT and CDR2 YYREEE (reference sequence). The V and J ends lost 4 bases and 4 bases respectively, with 8 bases between them. The CDR3 is 13 amino acids. This CDR3 is CASSPRGTGELFF. CDR3 nucleotides: TGTGCCAGCAGCCCGAGGGGCACCGGGGAGCTGTTTTTT.

This sequence joins TRBV19 and TRBJ2-7; 12 bases are shared with TRBD2. Germline CDR1 is LNHDA and CDR2 is SQIVND (reference sequence). V gave up 5 bases and J gave up 0 bases; unmatched junction bases: 2. This CDR3 spans 15 amino acids. The CDR3 region is CASSVTSGSSYEQYF. The CDR3 DNA sequence: TGTGCCAGTAGTGTGACTAGCGGGAGCTCCTACGAGCAGTACTTC.

V and J are TRBV5-1 and TRBJ1-3; unclear D gene. V was pared by 1 base and J by 0 bases, with 8 bases between. Germline assignment: CDR1 SGHRS and CDR2 YFSETQ. The CDR3 runs to 15 residues. In DNA form, the CDR3 reads TGCGCCAGCAGCTTGCTGGGAGACTCTGGAAACACCATATATTTT. Its translation: CASSLLGDSGNTIYF.